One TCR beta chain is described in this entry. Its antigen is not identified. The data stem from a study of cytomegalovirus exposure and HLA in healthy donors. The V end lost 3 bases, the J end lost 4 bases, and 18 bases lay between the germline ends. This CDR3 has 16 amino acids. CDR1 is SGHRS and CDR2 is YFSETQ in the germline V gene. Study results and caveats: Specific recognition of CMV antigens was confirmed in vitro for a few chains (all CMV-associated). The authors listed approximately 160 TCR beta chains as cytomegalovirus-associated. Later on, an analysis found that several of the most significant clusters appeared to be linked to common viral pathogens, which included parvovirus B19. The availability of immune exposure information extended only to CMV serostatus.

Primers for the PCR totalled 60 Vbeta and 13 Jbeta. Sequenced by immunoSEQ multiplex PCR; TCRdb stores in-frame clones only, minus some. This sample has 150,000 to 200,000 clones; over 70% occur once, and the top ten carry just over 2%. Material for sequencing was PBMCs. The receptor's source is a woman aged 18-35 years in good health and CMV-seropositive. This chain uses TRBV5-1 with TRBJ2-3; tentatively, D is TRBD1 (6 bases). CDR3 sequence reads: CASSWGPGSSPDTQYF. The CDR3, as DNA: TGCGCCAGCAGCTGGGGGCCCGGGTCATCTCCAGATACGCAGTATTTT.